The clone carrying this TCR beta chain has more than one count but fewer than ten. Antigen unknown. Every bit of the isolated RNA underwent reverse transcription, so sequencing read expressed TCRB transcripts. Libraries were prepared by immunoSEQ multiplex PCR; TCRdb keeps only in-frame clonotypes and omits some of them. Among roughly 150,000 clones listed, under 13% were seen once. This specimen belongs to a study of beta chain features in type 1 diabetes. Study-level results: Possible PCR preference for shorter templates applied equally to patients and controls. Compared with healthy donors, patients appeared to share more similar naive, central memory and regulatory TCRB repertoires. The influence of HLA type on TCRB rearrangement stayed undetermined. Type 1 diabetes patients had TCRB CDR3s that were shorter (moderately but significantly so) in all four CD4+ subsets.

The V gene's germline CDR1 is MNHNY and CDR2 SVGAGI (reference sequence). The germline V and J ends were trimmed by 5 bases and 6 bases, with 15 bases remaining between them. The CDR3 has 14 residues. This receptor was taken from a man younger than 45 with type 1 diabetes. The rearrangement joins TRBV6-6 to TRBJ2-3, with D possibly matching TRBD1 (5 bases). Sequences were obtained from central memory CD4+ T cells from blood. The CDR3, as DNA: TGTGCCAGCAGTCACCGCATAAAGGGGGATACGCAGTATTTT. Protein: CASSHRIKGDTQYF.